Shown below are 21 T cell receptor beta chains from a single sample sequenced in a study of molecular identifiers for immune sequencing clone quantification. TCRdb used MiXCR to reprocess the PCR reads, holding one entry per CDR3 protein. The sample holds around 470,000 distinct CDR3 sequences, around 23% seen once. Sequenced: naive CD8+ T cells from blood, with Jurkat cell RNA spiked in. The sample's subset: FACS-sorted CD8+CD4-CCR7+CD45RA+ naive T cells. The receptors were sampled from a human donor in good health. Some libraries in this study had Jurkat cell RNA spiked in.

As regards this clonotype: One end of the junction varies from germline; a read error may be responsible. The chain recombines TRBV19 with TRBJ1-1; 8 bases agree with TRBD1. Germline V gene sequence: CDR1 LNHDA, CDR2 SQIVND (reference sequence). This CDR3 spans 15 amino acids. The CDR3 is CASSTQGATNTEAFF. CDR3 bases: TGCGCCAGTAGTACTCAGGGGGCGACGAACACTGAAGCTTTCTTT.

This clonotype turned up a few times. V usage is TRBV5-1 and J usage is TRBJ2-1, with a possible D match to TRBD2 (5 bases). The CDR3 runs 18 residues. V lost 4 bases, J lost 0 bases, and 20 bases lay in between. Germline values: CDR1 SGHRS, CDR2 YFSETQ. CDR3 sequence (DNA): TGCGCCAGCAGCCCCATTTACCTGGGTACTAGCTCCTACAATGAGCAGTTCTTC. Translated, it gives CASSPIYLGTSSYNEQFF. The full variable domain, its missing parts supplied by reference TRBV5-1 and TRBJ2-1, is KAGVTQTPRYLIKTRGQQVTLSCSPISGHRSVSWYQQTPGQGLQFLFEYFSETQRNKGNFPGRFSGRQFSNSRSEMNVSTLELGDSALYLCASSPIYLGTSSYNEQFFGPGTRLTVL.

This clonotype has at least ten counts. V usage is TRBV4-3 and J usage is TRBJ2-7, with TRBD2 identical over 7 bases. Losses at the gene ends were 4 bases for V and 4 bases for J; bases not matched to a gene: 13. This CDR3 has 16 amino acids. Germline lookup yields CDR1 LGHNA and CDR2 YSLEER. The CDR3 spells CASSPDVGSGAYEQYF. The CDR3 coding sequence is TGCGCCAGCAGCCCCGATGTAGGCAGCGGGGCGTACGAGCAGTACTTC.

The J gene is TRBJ2-7, the V gene TRBV20-1, with 7 bases fitting TRBD2. This CDR3 has 13 residues. Germline CDR1 and CDR2: DFQATT and SNEGSKA (reference sequence). J lost 3 bases, V lost 5 bases, and 7 bases had no gene match. CDR3 nucleotide sequence: TGCAGTGCTTACCTAGCGGAGCGCTACGAGCAGTACTTC. As protein: CSAYLAERYEQYF.

The rearrangement uses TRBV5-4 and TRBJ2-7; the D gene is possibly TRBD2 (5 bases). The CDR3 runs to 18 residues. The ends were cut back, 3 bases at V and 4 bases at J, with 26 bases in the middle. CDR1 is SGHNT, CDR2 YYREEE, per germline (reference sequence). The CDR3 sequence is CASSSALEEGAVGYEQYF. The CDR3 nucleotides are TGTGCCAGCAGCTCGGCTCTCGAAGAGGGCGCCGTTGGGTACGAGCAGTACTTC.

The gene calls are TRBV30 and TRBJ1-3, with D maybe TRBD1 (5 bases). CDR1 and CDR2 (germline): GTSNPN, SVGIG (reference sequence). The CDR3 is 10 amino acids. Between the trimmed V and J ends, which lost 3 bases and 8 bases, there was a span of 5 bases. The CDR3 region is CAWRGHTIYF. The CDR3 nucleotides are TGTGCCTGGAGGGGGCACACCATATATTTT.

In its sample, this clonotype was seen many times. The chain recombines TRBV7-2 with TRBJ2-3; 8 bases map to TRBD2. The trim removed 5 bases at V and 6 bases at J, leaving 4 bases unmatched. In germline, CDR1 is SGHTA, CDR2 FQGNSA. The CDR3 length is 13 residues. The DNA for the CDR3 is TGTGCCAGCAGCCCCCCTAGCGGGGATACGCAGTATTTT. This translates into CASSPPSGDTQYF.

Ten or more counts support this clonotype. The chain is built from TRBV29-1 and TRBJ2-3; 9 bases agree with TRBD2. With V trimmed by 5 bases and J by 0 bases, 3 bases remained unmatched. This CDR3 has 14 residues. Germline CDR1 is SQVTM and CDR2 is ANQGSEA. As DNA, the CDR3 is TGCAGCGTTCTTCTAGCGGGAAGCACAGATACGCAGTATTTT. This codes for CSVLLAGSTDTQYF.

The V call is TRBV19, the J call TRBJ2-1, with 10 bases lining up with TRBD1. Germline V gene lookup returns CDR1 LNHDA and CDR2 SQIVND (reference sequence). This CDR3 has 15 amino acids. The V segment lost 2 bases and the J segment 7 bases; nucleotides outside the gene matches: 5. This CDR3 reads CASSIRDRGWNEQFF. The CDR3, as DNA: TGTGCCAGTAGTATACGGGACAGGGGTTGGAATGAGCAGTTCTTC.

The chain carries TRBV12-3 or TRBV12-4 and TRBJ1-2; D ambiguous. This CDR3 has 13 residues. V dropped 0 bases and J dropped 6 bases, with 8 bases sitting between them. The CDR3 coding sequence is TGTGCCAGCAGTTTAGCCCTGTCCGATGGCTACACCTTC. It is translated as CASSLALSDGYTF.

There are many counts of this clonotype. The rearrangement links TRBV29-1 to TRBJ2-2, with D unresolved. The CDR3 is 12 amino acids. Germline V gene lookup returns CDR1 SQVTM and CDR2 ANQGSEA. Trimming removed 4 bases from V and 4 bases from J, with 7 bases in between. CDR3 residues: CSVVGSTGELFF. The CDR3 coding sequence is TGCAGCGTTGTAGGGTCCACCGGGGAGCTGTTTTTT.

A note on this clonotype: This may be a read error: a much more frequent sequence differs by one nucleotide. V and J are TRBV6-1 and TRBJ1-1; D ambiguous. The ends were cut back, 1 base at V and 4 bases at J, with 13 bases in the middle. Germline CDR1 reads MNHNS; CDR2 reads SASEGT. This CDR3 is 15 amino acids long. CDR3 nucleotide sequence: TGTGCCAGCAGTGAAGTGGCACTCCGGGGCACTGAAGCTTTCTTT. It specifies CASSEVALRGTEAFF.

This clonotype was detected ten times or more. V usage is TRBV4-2 and J usage is TRBJ2-3; 10 bases fit TRBD2. J gave up 2 bases and V 3 bases, and 17 bases lay outside the gene matches. The CDR3 totals 20 residues. The germline V gene has CDR1 LGHNA and CDR2 YNFKEQ. CDR3 region: CASSQATSGIVIADTDTQYF. As DNA, the CDR3 is TGTGCCAGCAGCCAGGCAACTAGCGGGATAGTAATCGCTGACACAGATACGCAGTATTTT.

The chain has TRBV27 and TRBJ2-3; a possible D gene is TRBD1 (5 bases). V shed 5 bases and J shed 4 bases, with 16 bases lying between them. Germline CDR1 reads MNHEY; CDR2 reads SMNVEV (reference sequence). This CDR3 has 15 amino acids. CDR3 region: CASSVTGPLADTQYF. The CDR3 DNA follows: TGTGCCAGCAGTGTTACAGGACCCCTTGCAGATACGCAGTATTTT.

The chain is built from TRBV7-2 and TRBJ2-6; 10 bases match TRBD1. Unmatched junction bases numbered 11, after V lost 3 bases and J lost 0 bases. Germline assignment: CDR1 SGHTA and CDR2 FQGNSA. This CDR3 comprises 20 residues. The DNA of the CDR3 is TGTGCCAGCAGCTTTAGCCCCGGGACAGGGGTTTTCTCTGGGGCCAACGTCCTGACTTTC. This translates into CASSFSPGTGVFSGANVLTF.

This clonotype was found many times. The chain uses TRBV4-1 and TRBJ1-1; D is undetermined. Germline values: CDR1 MGHRA, CDR2 YSYEKL. The CDR3 has 15 amino acids. V dropped 2 bases and J dropped 5 bases, with 15 bases sitting between them. The DNA for the CDR3 is TGCGCCAGCAGCCAACCCGGACCCGTTTGGACTGAAGCTTTCTTT. Protein product: CASSQPGPVWTEAFF.

The chain is built from TRBV18 and TRBJ2-7, with D unresolved. The CDR3 consists of 15 residues. With 2 bases removed from V and 2 bases from J, the gap between germline ends came to 13 bases. Germline V gives CDR1 KGHSH, CDR2 LQKENI. The chain's CDR3 is CASSPMSGSTYEQYF. The CDR3 bases are TGTGCCAGCTCACCAATGTCGGGTTCAACCTACGAGCAGTACTTC.

This clonotype was seen a few times. The genes are TRBV28 and TRBJ1-5; TRBD1 aligns across 10 bases. This CDR3 is 17 amino acids long. The V gene's germline CDR1 is MDHEN and CDR2 SYDVKM. J lost 0 bases, V lost 2 bases, and 4 bases had no gene match. The CDR3 region is CASSLRDRGYSNQPQHF. The CDR3 DNA sequence: TGTGCCAGCAGTTTAAGGGACAGGGGATATAGCAATCAGCCCCAGCATTTT.

A note on this clonotype: Compared with germline, one end of the junction differs, possibly owing to a read error. The rearrangement joins TRBV27 to TRBJ1-1; D perhaps matches TRBD1 (6 bases). Germline-derived CDR1 and CDR2 are MNHEY and SMNVEV (reference sequence). CDR3 length equals 18 residues. CDR3 sequence reads: CASSLSAGAFLMNTDAFF. The CDR3 bases are TGTGCCAGCAGTTTATCGGCAGGGGCCTTCCTCATGAACACTGACGCTTTCTTT.

Comment on this clonotype: The conserved phenylalanine or tryptophan is not found at the CDR3 terminus, so this likely reflects a read error. The chain combines TRBV7-9 with TRBJ2-3; TRBD2 matches 10 bases. CDR3 length: 15 residues. CDR1 is SEHNR, CDR2 FQNEAQ, per germline (reference sequence). The CDR3 spells CASSLGLAGTDTQYS. In nucleotides, the CDR3 is TGTGCCAGCAGCTTAGGACTAGCGGGCACGGATACGCAGTATTCT.

This clonotype has just a few counts. The chain recombines TRBV27 with TRBJ2-5; D gene ambiguous. With 3 bases removed from V and 2 bases from J, the gap between germline ends came to 13 bases. The germline CDR1 and CDR2 sequences are MNHEY and SMNVEV (reference sequence). CDR3 length equals 15 residues. DNA of the CDR3: TGTGCCAGCAGTTTTTCTGCTAACCCTCAAGAGACCCAGTACTTC. It is translated as CASSFSANPQETQYF.